Listed below are T cell receptor beta chains from one sample, sequenced in a study of blood T cell repertoires in COVID-19. The protocol was immunoSEQ multiplex PCR, while the TCRdb copy is restricted to in-frame clones and leaves out a portion. The sample records 250,000 to 350,000 clones, roughly 90% being singletons. Sequenced material: peripheral blood. The origin of the receptors is a woman aged 50 to 65 who had recovered from COVID-19. The CDR3 runs from the conserved cysteine through the conserved F or W. The D gene is left open where the match is weak. The size field is filled for only some rows; it gives once, few, many or a size class.

J gene | V gene | clone size | D gene | CDR3 protein | CDR3 DNA
TRBJ2-7 | TRBV5-4 | - | TRBD2 | CASSLSSSGFYEQYF | TGTGCCAGCAGCTTGTCGTCTAGCGGGTTCTACGAGCAGTACTTC
TRBJ2-1 | TRBV18 | - | TRBD2 | CASSPPGGLAGYNEQFF | TGTGCCAGCTCACCACCCGGGGGACTAGCGGGTTACAATGAGCAGTTCTTC
TRBJ1-2 | TRBV19 | - | - | CASSIEPGRYTF | TGTGCCAGTAGTATAGAACCAGGGCGCTACACCTTC
TRBJ1-2 | TRBV28 | - | TRBD1 | CASSFMALTYTGTVNYGYTF | TGTGCCAGCAGTTTTATGGCCCTTACTTATACCGGGACAGTGAACTATGGCTACACCTTC
TRBJ2-7 | TRBV9 | - | - | CASSVAQDSSYEQYF | TGTGCCAGCAGCGTAGCTCAAGACAGTTCCTACGAGCAGTACTTC
TRBJ2-7 | TRBV9 | - | TRBD2 | CASSVVGAGGEQYF | TGTGCCAGCAGCGTAGTAGGGGCGGGGGGCGAGCAGTACTTC
TRBJ2-1 | TRBV5-1 | - | - | CASSRWEDSSSYNEQFF | TGCGCCAGCAGCCGGTGGGAGGACTCGAGCTCCTACAATGAGCAGTTCTTC
TRBJ2-5 | TRBV7-8 | - | TRBD1 | CASSVRDSQETQYF | TGTGCCAGCAGCGTCCGGGACAGCCAAGAGACCCAGTACTTC
TRBJ2-4 | TRBV19 | - | TRBD1 | CASSTGQKLAKNIQYF | TGTGCCAGTAGTACGGGACAGAAACTAGCCAAAAACATTCAGTACTTC
TRBJ1-1 | TRBV6-5 | once | - | CASSYRMGGRAFF | TGTGCCAGCAGTTACCGGATGGGGGGTAGAGCTTTCTTT
TRBJ1-2 | TRBV9 | - | TRBD1 | CASSGTGRNYGYTF | TGTGCCAGCAGTGGGACAGGGAGAAACTATGGCTACACCTTC
TRBJ2-1 | TRBV6-6 | - | TRBD2 | CGEDPIAGGNNEQFF | TGTGGCGAAGACCCTATAGCGGGGGGTAACAATGAGCAGTTCTTC
TRBJ2-7 | TRBV5-6 | - | TRBD1 | CASSFSGTEDF | TGTGCCAGCAGCTTCTCCGGGACAGAAGACTTC
TRBJ2-2 | TRBV7-9 | once | TRBD2 | CASSSGLADFTGELFF | TGTGCCAGCAGCTCTGGACTAGCGGACTTCACCGGGGAGCTGTTTTTT
TRBJ2-2 | TRBV18 | - | TRBD2 | CASSPLAGPGTGELFF | TGTGCCAGCTCACCATTAGCGGGCCCCGGTACCGGGGAGCTGTTTTTT
TRBJ2-2 | TRBV5-1 | - | TRBD1 | CASSLVRGRNTGELFF | TGCGCCAGCAGCTTGGTGAGGGGGCGGAACACCGGGGAGCTGTTTTTT
TRBJ2-5 | TRBV28 | - | TRBD2 | CASSLAAGLAGRRDQETQYF | TGTGCCAGCAGTTTAGCGGCGGGACTAGCGGGTAGGAGGGACCAAGAGACCCAGTACTTC
TRBJ2-3 | TRBV5-1 | - | - | CASSLGTGTDTQYF | TGCGCCAGCAGCTTGGGAACAGGGACAGATACGCAGTATTTT
TRBJ1-1 | TRBV19 | - | - | CASSQNTEAFF | TGTGCCAGTAGCCAGAACACTGAAGCTTTCTTT
TRBJ1-4 | TRBV5-4 | - | - | CASSLDPGINAEKLFF | TGTGCCAGCAGCTTGGATCCCGGGATTAACGCTGAAAAACTGTTTTTT
TRBJ2-7 | TRBV29-1 | - | - | CSVRQVEKYEQYF | TGCAGCGTCCGCCAGGTTGAGAAATACGAGCAGTACTTC
TRBJ1-3 | TRBV6-5 | - | TRBD1 | CASSRDRVSNTIYF | TGTGCCAGCAGCCGAGACAGGGTATCGAACACCATATATTTT
TRBJ1-5 | TRBV7-9 | few | - | CASSLLRVDQPQHF | TGTGCCAGCAGCTTACTCAGGGTTGATCAGCCCCAGCATTTT